Each of the 29 T cell receptor beta chains below was sequenced from the same sample in a study of T cells in Graves' hyperthyroidism and ophthalmopathy. Using RNA transcripts as the source, TCR beta CDR3 regions were amplified. The HTBI primer set was used in a first-round RT-PCR of the TCR CDR3. In TCRdb, the multiplex PCR reads were re-called with MiXCR into one record per CDR3 protein. The sample holds approximately 600,000 distinct CDR3 sequences, about 15% seen once. Sequencing was performed on blood. The receptors derive from a woman in her 30s with Graves' hyperthyroidism that later progressed to Graves' ophthalmopathy.

This clonotype has just a few counts. The chain has TRBV14 and TRBJ2-7; D gene ambiguous. The CDR3 totals 14 residues. Germline CDR1 and CDR2: SGHDN and FVKESK. With 1 base removed from V and 2 bases from J, the gap between germline ends came to 9 bases. CDR3 DNA: TGTGCCAGCAGCCAAGGGTTATCCACCTACGAGCAGTACTTC. It codes for CASSQGLSTYEQYF.

This clonotype was detected many times. V gene TRBV29-1 combines with J gene TRBJ1-2; D might be TRBD1 (6 bases). Trimming shortened V by 6 bases and J by 5 bases, and 16 bases separated the two germline ends. The germline CDR1 and CDR2 sequences are SQVTM and ANQGSEA. The CDR3 spans 13 residues. Written as DNA, the CDR3 is TGCAGCGTCCTGGGCGGGACAAAGTATGGCTACACCTTC. Translated, it gives CSVLGGTKYGYTF.

The chain joins TRBV12-3 or TRBV12-4 to TRBJ2-1; 9 positions match TRBD2. V lost 3 bases and J lost 8; bases outside the gene matches: 8. The CDR3 covers 15 residues. The CDR3 sequence: CASSLESGRRDEQFF. CDR3 coding DNA: TGTGCCAGCAGTTTGGAGAGCGGGAGGCGGGATGAGCAGTTCTTC.

This clonotype was observed at least ten times. The chain uses TRBV29-1 and TRBJ1-1; TRBD1 agrees at 11 bases. The CDR3 contains 15 residues. The V segment lost 3 bases and the J segment 0 bases; nucleotides outside the gene matches: 3. Germline values: CDR1 SQVTM, CDR2 ANQGSEA. CDR3: CSVDRGQGVNTEAFF. In DNA, the CDR3 is TGCAGCGTTGATCGGGGACAGGGGGTGAACACTGAAGCTTTCTTT.

This clonotype occurred many times. The genes are TRBV12-3 or TRBV12-4 and TRBJ2-3; TRBD2 matches at 7 bases. Germline trimming cut 6 bases from V and 6 bases from J; bases unmatched to any gene: 12. The CDR3 spans 15 residues. The CDR3 sequence: CASRTSGGYGDTQYF. CDR3 sequence (DNA): TGTGCCAGCAGGACCTCGGGAGGATACGGGGATACGCAGTATTTT.

This clonotype was counted ten times or more. The V and J genes are TRBV28 and TRBJ2-1, with D unclear. CDR3 size: 12 residues. The ends were cut back, 6 bases at V and 7 bases at J, with 10 bases in the middle. Looked up from germline, CDR1 is MDHEN and CDR2 is SYDVKM. The CDR3 loop is CASSDLGNEQFF. The CDR3 nucleotides read TGTGCCAGCAGCGATCTGGGGAATGAGCAGTTCTTC. The full variable domain, with the rest looked up from reference TRBV28 and TRBJ2-1, is DVKVTQSSRYLVKRTGEKVFLECVQDMDHENMFWYRQDPGLGLRLIYFSYDVKMKEKGDIPEGYSVSREKKERFSLILESASTNQTSMYLCASSDLGNEQFFGPGTRLTVL.

This clonotype has at least ten counts. The V gene is TRBV5-1, the J gene TRBJ1-5; 10 bases line up with TRBD1. J was trimmed by 5 bases and V by 4 bases; bases with no gene match: 3. This CDR3 is built from 14 residues. Looked up from germline, CDR1 is SGHRS and CDR2 is YFSETQ. This CDR3 reads CASSPGTGDQPQHF. The CDR3 DNA reads as TGCGCCAGCAGCCCCGGGACAGGGGATCAGCCCCAGCATTTT. Using reference TRBV5-1 and TRBJ1-5 for the parts outside the CDR3, the full variable domain is KAGVTQTPRYLIKTRGQQVTLSCSPISGHRSVSWYQQTPGQGLQFLFEYFSETQRNKGNFPGRFSGRQFSNSRSEMNVSTLELGDSALYLCASSPGTGDQPQHFGDGTRLSIL.

In its sample, this clonotype was seen many times. The chain joins TRBV7-2 to TRBJ2-1; D gene uncertain. In germline, CDR1 is SGHTA, CDR2 FQGNSA. Trimming pared 7 bases from V and 0 bases from J, leaving 13 bases between. The CDR3 runs to 15 residues. The CDR3 coding sequence is TGTGCCAGCACCTCAGACTTTGCCTCCTACAATGAGCAGTTCTTC. It translates to CASTSDFASYNEQFF.

This clonotype was detected ten times or more. At one of its ends the junction is not consistent with the germline gene, which may arise from a read error. The rearrangement uses TRBV7-8 and TRBJ1-5; D gene unclear. The CDR3 contains 14 residues. CDR1 is SGHVS, CDR2 FQNEAQ, per germline. The CDR3 region has the DNA TGTGCCAGCAACTTAGACGGTAACAATCAGCCCCAGCATTTT. Its translation: CASNLDGNNQPQHF.

With regard to this clonotype: It may be a read error: a sequence one base away is much more abundant. This chain links TRBV20-1 with TRBJ2-1, with D perhaps TRBD2 (5 bases). Per germline, CDR1 DFQATT and CDR2 SNEGSKA (reference sequence). The CDR3 sequence is 19 residues long. The CDR3 loop reads CSARGGPTSLSSSYNEQIF. CDR3 bases: TGCAGTGCTAGAGGAGGACCAACTAGTCTTTCGAGCTCCTACAATGAGCAGATCTTC.

This clonotype was seen repeatedly, ten times or more. CDR3 in DNA: TGTGCCAGCAGCTCGTCTAGCGGGAGGGCCCGGTGGACAGATACGCAGTATTTT. Protein: CASSSSSGRARWTDTQYF. The rearrangement joins TRBV3-1 to TRBJ2-3, with 12 positions matching TRBD2. The germline V gene encodes CDR1 LGHDT and CDR2 YNNKEL (reference sequence). Trimming at V came to 5 bases and at J to 3 bases, leaving 12 bases not matched to a gene. This CDR3 is 18 amino acids long.

This clonotype was counted only a few times. V is TRBV6-1 and J is TRBJ1-1; D remains ambiguous. The CDR3 is made up of 11 amino acids. V dropped 7 bases and J dropped 6 bases, with 9 bases sitting between them. Per germline, CDR1 MNHNS and CDR2 SASEGT. The DNA for the CDR3 is TGTGCCAGCATGCAGCGGGCTGAAGCTTTCTTT. This gives the protein CASMQRAEAFF.

This clonotype was seen more than once but under ten times. This chain connects TRBV7-2 to TRBJ1-2, with 8 bases that match TRBD1. The junction had 11 bases not matched to a gene; V was cut back by 10 bases and J by 7 bases. From germline, CDR1 is SGHTA and CDR2 FQGNSA. There are 13 residues in the CDR3. CDR3 nucleotide sequence: TGTGCCATTGCGAAAGGACAGGGAGGTGGCTACACCTTC. This sequence encodes CAIAKGQGGGYTF.

This clonotype was counted only a few times. V usage is TRBV30 and J usage is TRBJ1-2; D gene ambiguous. The CDR3 has 15 residues. The germline V and J ends were trimmed by 2 bases and 0 bases, with 13 bases remaining between them. CDR1 is GTSNPN and CDR2 is SVGIG in the germline V gene (reference sequence). For the CDR3, the DNA is TGTGCCTGGAGTCAACGGCCGGGTTCTAACTATGGCTACACCTTC. This sequence encodes CAWSQRPGSNYGYTF.

This clonotype was counted a few times. The gene calls are TRBV12-3 or TRBV12-4 and TRBJ2-7, with 7 bases that match TRBD2. The CDR3 runs to 15 residues. The V gene end was trimmed by 1 base and the J gene end by 4 bases; junction bases not matched to a gene: 7. CDR3 region: CASSLGSGIWYEQYF. DNA of the CDR3: TGTGCCAGCAGTTTAGGAAGCGGGATCTGGTACGAGCAGTACTTC.

This clonotype was found a few times. The V and J genes are TRBV10-1 and TRBJ2-1; D is unresolved. Germline V CDR1 and CDR2: WNHNN, SYGVQD (reference sequence). This CDR3 has 17 residues. The V end was cut by 0 bases, the J end by 10 bases, with 22 bases between. CDR3 loop: CASSESISPQAPREQFF. CDR3 bases: TGCGCCAGCAGTGAGTCGATAAGCCCTCAAGCCCCCAGGGAGCAGTTCTTC.

This clonotype was seen at least ten times. The chain couples TRBV10-3 to TRBJ2-6, with 9 bases that match TRBD1. CDR1 is ENHRY and CDR2 is SYGVKD in the germline V gene. The CDR3 spans 18 residues. V lost 6 bases to trimming and J lost 0 bases; unmatched junction nucleotides: 9. CDR3 amino acids: CAISTGTGRVSGANVLTF. The CDR3 DNA is TGTGCCATCAGCACAGGGACAGGGCGCGTCTCTGGGGCCAACGTCCTGACTTTC.

This clonotype occurred many times. The V gene is TRBV3-1, the J gene TRBJ2-7; D may be TRBD2 (5 bases). The V end was cut by 6 bases, the J end by 5 bases, with 14 bases between. CDR1 and CDR2 from the germline V gene are LGHDT and YNNKEL (reference sequence). This CDR3 comprises 13 residues. The CDR3 DNA is TGTGCCAGCAGAACTTCCCCGGGGAACGAGCAGTACTTC. Amino acid sequence: CASRTSPGNEQYF.

This clonotype was found a few times. The V gene is TRBV6-1, the J gene TRBJ1-5, with 9 bases matching TRBD1. From germline, CDR1 is MNHNS and CDR2 SASEGT. This CDR3 region has 14 residues. The ends lost 4 bases at V and 7 bases at J; junction bases unmatched: 5. CDR3: CASSVGQGSQPQHF. The CDR3 DNA reads as TGTGCCAGCAGTGTGGGACAGGGATCGCAGCCCCAGCATTTT.

The CDR3 DNA reads TGCGCCAGCAGCCTTAACAGGAGCGCCAAAAACATTCAGTACTTC. This translates into CASSLNRSAKNIQYF. The chain uses TRBV4-3 and TRBJ2-4, with a weak D call TRBD1 (5 bases). The CDR3 runs 15 residues. Germline lookup yields CDR1 LGHNA and CDR2 YSLEER. V was cut by 4 bases and J by 1 base, with 11 bases left in between.

This clonotype was seen repeatedly, ten times or more. The CDR3 is CASSQTIYGYTF. The CDR3 DNA reads TGTGCCAGCAGTCAAACGATCTATGGCTACACCTTC. This rearrangement joins TRBV12-3 or TRBV12-4 to TRBJ1-2; D is unclear. Trimming removed 5 bases at V and 4 bases at J, with 8 bases between. The CDR3 has 12 amino acids.

The V gene is TRBV6-2 or TRBV6-3, the J gene TRBJ2-7; 8 nucleotides align to TRBD2. CDR1 and CDR2 (germline): MNHEY, SVGEGT. V lost 2 bases, J lost 0 bases, and 6 bases stayed unmatched. This CDR3 is 16 amino acids long. In DNA, the CDR3 is TGTGCCAGCAGTTACCCCACTAGCGGCCACTCCTACGAGCAGTACTTC. Translation gives CASSYPTSGHSYEQYF.

The table lists this clonotype with many counts. The gene calls are TRBV19 and TRBJ2-1; 9 positions agree with TRBD2. Trimming cost V 0 bases and J 5 bases; bases outside gene matches: 11. Germline loops: CDR1 LNHDA, CDR2 SQIVND (reference sequence). The CDR3 sequence is 18 residues long. CDR3 nucleotide sequence: TGTGCCAGTAGTATAGATGTTAGCGGGAGTAGGTGGGACAATGAGCAGTTCTTC. Protein sequence: CASSIDVSGSRWDNEQFF.

In its sample, this clonotype was seen many times. CDR3 nucleotides: TGTGCCAGCAGCCAAGATTTAGGACAGCGTGCGCAGTATTTT. Translating it yields CASSQDLGQRAQYF. The genes are TRBV3-1 and TRBJ2-3; D may be TRBD1 (6 bases). V was pared by 0 bases and J by 10 bases, with 14 bases between. This CDR3 is built from 14 residues. Germline V gene lookup returns CDR1 LGHDT and CDR2 YNNKEL (reference sequence).

This clonotype was detected many times. The rearrangement uses TRBV15 and TRBJ2-5; possible D gene TRBD1, 5 bases. This CDR3 contains 16 residues. Germline CDR1 and CDR2: LNHNV and YYDKDF (reference sequence). V dropped 8 bases and J dropped 5 bases, with 24 bases sitting between them. The CDR3 spells CATGAAGWPEAETQYF. DNA for the CDR3: TGTGCCACCGGGGCTGCTGGATGGCCCGAGGCGGAGACCCAGTACTTC.

Here the CDR3 DNA reads TGTGCCAGCAGCTCCGAGGGTGGGCGGGAGACCCAGTACTTC. Protein sequence: CASSSEGGRETQYF. The rearrangement joins TRBV5-6 to TRBJ2-5; D is possibly TRBD2 (5 bases). The CDR3 consists of 14 residues. The germline V gene encodes CDR1 SGHDT and CDR2 YYEEEE. V dropped 3 bases and J dropped 5 bases, with 14 bases sitting between them. Supplemented by reference TRBV5-6 and TRBJ2-5, the full variable domain reads DAGVTQSPTHLIKTRGQQVTLRCSPKSGHDTVSWYQQALGQGPQFIFQYYEEEERQRGNFPDRFSGHQFPNYSSELNVNALLLGDSALYLCASSSEGGRETQYFGPGTRLLVL.

This clonotype was counted ten times or more. The chain uses TRBV18 and TRBJ1-5; D is ambiguous. There are 15 residues in the CDR3. The V and J ends lost 1 base and 0 bases respectively, with 7 bases between them. The V gene's germline CDR1 is KGHSH and CDR2 LQKENI. The CDR3 DNA follows: TGTGCCAGCTCACCACGCGCAGATAGCAATCAGCCCCAGCATTTT. It specifies CASSPRADSNQPQHF.

The chain is built from TRBV6-2 or TRBV6-3 and TRBJ2-3; maybe TRBD1 (5 bases). V dropped 1 base and J dropped 3 bases, with 8 bases sitting between them. The germline CDR1 and CDR2 sequences are MNHEY and SVGEGT. The CDR3 has 14 amino acids. CDR3 sequence: CASSYLGQTDTQYF. CDR3 nucleotide sequence: TGTGCCAGCAGTTACTTGGGGCAGACAGATACGCAGTATTTT.

There are many counts of this clonotype. The chain recombines TRBV4-1 with TRBJ1-5; D perhaps matches TRBD1 (6 bases). This CDR3 contains 15 residues. Per the germline V gene, CDR1 is MGHRA and CDR2 is YSYEKL. V was trimmed by 3 bases and J by 6 bases, leaving 15 bases between them. DNA for the CDR3: TGCGCCAGCAGCCAGGCAGGGGTAAAGGGTCAGCCCCAGCATTTT. Residues: CASSQAGVKGQPQHF.